This TCR beta chain was identified in a study of shared clonotypes between healthy human individuals. This clone was recorded a few times. The CDR3 covers 14 residues. After removal of 6 bases from V and 4 bases from J, the junction contained 8 bases not matched to a gene. Germline CDR1 is LNHDA and CDR2 is SQIVND (reference sequence). Using immunoSEQ multiplex PCR, the repertoire was profiled, and TCRdb retains in-frame clones only, with some absent. The table shows roughly 2,300,000 clones, with approximately 90% occurring only once. This TCR was sampled from a man aged 18 to 35 in good health. Some clones in this sample may be carry-over from other donors' samples. Sequencing was done on a sample of naive CD4+ T cells from PBMCs. Subset meaning: CD45RA+ positively selected. J is TRBJ1-2 and V is TRBV19, with 7 bases aligning to TRBD1. The CDR3 DNA is TGTGCCAGTAGGGGAGGGGGACAGAGCTATGGCTACACCTTC. Its translation is CASRGGGQSYGYTF.